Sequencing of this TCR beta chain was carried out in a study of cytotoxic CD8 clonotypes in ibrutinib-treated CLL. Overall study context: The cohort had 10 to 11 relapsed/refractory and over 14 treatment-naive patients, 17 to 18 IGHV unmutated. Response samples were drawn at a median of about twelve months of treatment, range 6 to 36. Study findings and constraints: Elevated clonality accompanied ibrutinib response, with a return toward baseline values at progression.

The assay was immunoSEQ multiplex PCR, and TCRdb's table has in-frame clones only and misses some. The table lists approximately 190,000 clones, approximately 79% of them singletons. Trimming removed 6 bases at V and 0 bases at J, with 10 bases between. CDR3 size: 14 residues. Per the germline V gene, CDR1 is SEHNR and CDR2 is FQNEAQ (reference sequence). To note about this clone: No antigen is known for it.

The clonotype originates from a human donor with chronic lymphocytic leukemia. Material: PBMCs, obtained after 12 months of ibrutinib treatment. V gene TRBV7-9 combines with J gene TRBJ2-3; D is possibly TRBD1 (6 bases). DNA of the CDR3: TGTGCCAGCAGGGACACAGGGAGCACAGATACGCAGTATTTT. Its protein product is CASRDTGSTDTQYF.